This T cell receptor beta chain was retrieved from a study of PD-1 blockade in classical Hodgkin lymphoma. Broader study findings: Compared with healthy donors, newly diagnosed patients reportedly showed lower baseline TCR diversity.

V gave up 3 bases and J gave up 5 bases, with 8 bases separating them. This CDR3 comprises 13 residues. Per the germline V gene, CDR1 is SGHVS and CDR2 is FNYEAQ. Stated time point: cycle 4 day 1 (C4D1), after 6 weeks of nivolumab. Each patient experienced a relapse that followed autologous stem cell transplantation, and brentuximab vedotin exposure varied. From thawed PBMCs, CD8+ T cells were isolated by magnetic negative selection. Best responses fell into complete response, partial response or progressive disease. Sequencing used immunoSEQ multiplex PCR; TCRdb keeps in-frame clones, though not all of them. The sample lists 15,000 to 20,000 clones, about 88% occurring once. Comment on this clone: Its antigen is still unknown.

The receptor's source is a human donor with classical Hodgkin lymphoma. Specimen: CD8+ T cells from blood, collected before the fourth cycle of nivolumab. The chain combines TRBV7-6 with TRBJ2-1, with unresolved D. This chain's CDR3 is CASSLSGNNEQFF. The DNA for the CDR3 is TGTGCCAGCAGCTTGTCAGGTAACAATGAGCAGTTCTTC.